This T cell receptor (beta chain) stems from a study of cytomegalovirus exposure and HLA in healthy donors. Clones were sequenced by immunoSEQ multiplex PCR, and TCRdb holds only the in-frame ones, with some missing. The repertoire holds about 38,000 clones, approximately 95% seen once, with 2.5% to 4% in the top ten. There are 16 residues in the CDR3. V was cut by 0 bases and J by 2 bases, with 12 bases left in between. Germline values: CDR1 SGHDT, CDR2 YYEEEE. This clone was seen just once. The origin of this receptor is a man between 18 and 29 years old in good health and CMV-seronegative. This chain links TRBV5-6 with TRBJ1-5, with D possibly TRBD1 on 6 matching bases. The sample was PBMCs. The CDR3 nucleotides read TGTGCCAGCAGCTTGGATCGGGGGGCTGGCAATCAGCCCCAGCATTTT. It codes for CASSLDRGAGNQPQHF.